Below are 21 T cell receptor beta chains sequenced from a single sample in a study of cytomegalovirus exposure and HLA in healthy donors (dated by TCRdb to the late 2010s). Libraries came from the immunoSEQ multiplex PCR assay. For the multiplex PCR, a mixture combining 60 forward primers for TCR Vbeta segments and 13 reverse primers for TCR Jbeta segments was used. This immuneACCESS table, as held by TCRdb, lists in-frame sequences with V and J called but not all clones. Of the missing ones, under half trace to an unresolved V gene in checked studies; the others have no known cause. The sample table contains about 160,000 clones; only one count was recorded for approximately 84% of them. The ten largest clones capture about 2% of the sample. Sequencing used PBMCs. All receptors come from a man younger than 30 in good health and CMV-seropositive.

The rearrangement links TRBV6-1 to TRBJ1-1, with D perhaps TRBD1 (5 bases). V was shortened by 4 bases and J by 3 bases, with 12 bases between the two germline ends. CDR3 length: 14 residues. The germline CDR1 and CDR2 sequences are MNHNS and SASEGT. The CDR3 coding sequence is TGTGCCAGCAGTGGCGACAGTGTGTACACTGAAGCTTTCTTT. Encoded protein: CASSGDSVYTEAFF.

V usage is TRBV7-2 and J usage is TRBJ2-7; D is unclear. The ends were cut back, 4 bases at V and 2 bases at J, with 9 bases in the middle. The CDR3 extends over 13 amino acids. Germline values: CDR1 SGHTA, CDR2 FQGNSA. CDR3 DNA: TGTGCCAGCAGCTCTAGGCTTCCCTACGAGCAGTACTTC. It specifies CASSSRLPYEQYF.

The chain uses TRBV2 and TRBJ2-7; 7 nucleotides match TRBD1. Trimming removed 7 bases from V and 1 base from J; junction bases left unmatched: 7. CDR1 is SNHLY and CDR2 is FYNNEI in the germline V gene. The CDR3 consists of 14 residues. In DNA, the CDR3 is TGTGCCAGCACCCCGCAGGGACAGTCCTACGAGCAGTACTTC. Its translation is CASTPQGQSYEQYF.

This chain uses TRBV13 with TRBJ2-2; D is unresolved. Germline V gene data show CDR1 as PRHDT and CDR2 as FYEKMQ (reference sequence). Trimming took 1 base from V and 3 from J, leaving 6 bases between them. There are 14 residues in the CDR3. The CDR3: CASSLVGYTGELFF. CDR3 nucleotide sequence: TGTGCCAGCAGCTTAGTGGGCTACACCGGGGAGCTGTTTTTT.

This chain uses TRBV29-1 with TRBJ2-1, with a possible D match to TRBD2 (6 bases). Trimming shortened V by 4 bases and J by 1 base, and 14 bases separated the two germline ends. CDR3 size: 15 residues. From germline, CDR1 is SQVTM and CDR2 ANQGSEA. The CDR3 loop is CSVVLGGQSYNEQFF. CDR3 sequence (DNA): TGCAGCGTTGTGCTCGGGGGTCAGTCCTACAATGAGCAGTTCTTC.

The J gene is TRBJ1-4, the V gene TRBV19, with a tentative D call TRBD1 (6 bases). Germline lookup yields CDR1 LNHDA and CDR2 SQIVND (reference sequence). Trimming took 5 bases from V and 3 from J, leaving 13 bases between them. The CDR3 is 15 residues long. The CDR3 protein is CASSDHREANEKLFF. The CDR3 nucleotides are TGTGCCAGTAGTGACCACAGGGAAGCTAATGAAAAACTGTTTTTT.

The chain links TRBV7-2 to TRBJ2-7; D is unclear. Per the germline V gene, CDR1 is SGHTA and CDR2 is FQGNSA. The length of the CDR3 is 15 residues. With 5 bases removed from V and 5 bases from J, the gap between germline ends came to 19 bases. CDR3 coding DNA: TGTGCCAGCAGCCCCTTCCGAGGCTTTTACGACGAGCAGTACTTC. This codes for CASSPFRGFYDEQYF. Based on the CDR3 plus reference TRBV7-2 and TRBJ2-7, the full variable domain is GAGVSQSPSNKVTEKGKDVELRCDPISGHTALYWYRQSLGQGLEFLIYFQGNSAPDKSGLPSDRFSAERTGGSVSTLTIQRTQQEDSAVYLCASSPFRGFYDEQYFGPGTRLTVT.

Comments on this clone: One end of the junction is discordant with germline, which a read error may explain. This chain connects TRBV6-5 to TRBJ2-3; 8 bases are a match to TRBD2. Per the germline V gene, CDR1 is MNHEY and CDR2 is SVGAGI. The CDR3 sequence is 16 residues long. The CDR3 nucleotides read TGTGCCAGCAGTTACTCGACCCTAGCGGGCACAGATATGCAGTATTTT. Its protein is CASSYSTLAGTDMQYF.

The chain uses TRBV5-1 and TRBJ1-1; 7 nucleotides line up with TRBD1. Germline CDR1 SGHRS, CDR2 YFSETQ. V trimming: 3 bases; J trimming: 1 base; junction bases outside the gene matches: 6. The CDR3 covers 15 residues. CDR3 residues: CASSSSGTANTEAFF. CDR3 sequence (DNA): TGCGCCAGCAGCTCCTCCGGGACAGCGAACACTGAAGCTTTCTTT.

This clone appeared a single time. The rearrangement uses TRBV29-1 and TRBJ2-3; 8 bases are a match to TRBD2. V lost 4 bases to trimming and J lost 1 base; unmatched junction nucleotides: 7. This CDR3 has 15 amino acids. Germline CDR1 SQVTM, CDR2 ANQGSEA. CDR3 nucleotides: TGCAGCGTTGGCAGTAGCGGGGTGGGCACAGATACGCAGTATTTT. It specifies CSVGSSGVGTDTQYF.

The chain links TRBV6-1 to TRBJ1-1; D is unclear. This CDR3 is 13 amino acids long. CDR1 MNHNS and CDR2 SASEGT come from the germline V gene. V was pared by 5 bases and J by 1 base, with 8 bases between. In DNA form, the CDR3 reads TGTGCCAGCAGTCCCTTGTGGAACACTGAAGCTTTCTTT. This translates into CASSPLWNTEAFF.

The gene calls are TRBV12-5 and TRBJ1-2, with D unresolved. CDR1 is LGHNT and CDR2 is FRNRAP in the germline V gene. The CDR3 covers 15 residues. V lost 4 bases to trimming and J lost 4 bases, with 16 bases between them. The CDR3 nucleotides read TGTGCTAGTGGTTCGGGGTCCAGCTTTCTCTATGGCTACACCTTC. Encoded protein: CASGSGSSFLYGYTF.

This clone was recorded once. V gene TRBV7-3 combines with J gene TRBJ1-5; 9 bases match TRBD1. The CDR3 has 15 residues. Trimming removed 5 bases from V and 6 bases from J; junction bases left unmatched: 8. The germline V gene has CDR1 SGHTA and CDR2 FQGTGA. In nucleotides, the CDR3 is TGTGCCAGCAGCGGTAACAGGGGGCGCGTTCAGCCCCAGCATTTT. Its translation: CASSGNRGRVQPQHF. The variable domain in full, with the rest retrieved from reference TRBV7-3 and TRBJ1-5, is GAGVSQTPSNKVTEKGKYVELRCDPISGHTALYWYRQSLGQGPEFLIYFQGTGAADDSGLPNDRFFAVRPEGSVSTLKIQRTERGDSAVYLCASSGNRGRVQPQHFGDGTRLSIL.

The V call is TRBV5-6, the J call TRBJ1-5, with 9 bases matching TRBD1. Germline V CDR1 and CDR2: SGHDT, YYEEEE. The CDR3 is 14 residues long. Trimming at V came to 3 bases and at J to 2 bases, leaving 0 bases not matched to a gene. The DNA for the CDR3 is TGTGCCAGCAGCTGGACAGGGGGCAATCAGCCCCAGCATTTT. Its protein is CASSWTGGNQPQHF.

The chain links TRBV6-1 to TRBJ1-4; TRBD1 is a possible D gene (6 bases). Germline CDR1 reads MNHNS; CDR2 reads SASEGT. The CDR3 spans 13 residues. Trimming pared 3 bases from V and 8 bases from J, leaving 10 bases between. In DNA form, the CDR3 reads TGTGCCAGCAGTGATGACAGGTGGGAAAAACTGTTTTTT. Translated: CASSDDRWEKLFF.

The chain joins TRBV4-1 to TRBJ2-7; TRBD1 aligns across 12 bases. Trimming cost V 0 bases and J 4 bases; bases outside gene matches: 13. The CDR3 has 19 residues. CDR1 MGHRA and CDR2 YSYEKL come from the germline V gene. CDR3 sequence (DNA): TGCGCCAGCAGCCAAGAACGGCGGGACAGGGGGCGTGGGACGTACGAGCAGTACTTC. Amino acids: CASSQERRDRGRGTYEQYF.

The J gene is TRBJ2-7, the V gene TRBV6-6, with TRBD1 identical over 8 bases. With V trimmed by 2 bases and J by 0 bases, 3 bases remained unmatched. Per germline, CDR1 MNHNY and CDR2 SVGAGI (reference sequence). There are 15 residues in the CDR3. The CDR3 region has the DNA TGTGCCAGCAGTTACGGGACAGGTTACTCCTACGAGCAGTACTTC. This sequence encodes CASSYGTGYSYEQYF.

The chain links TRBV7-2 to TRBJ1-5; 11 bases are a match to TRBD1. The CDR3 covers 15 residues. The V and J ends lost 5 bases and 6 bases, in that order; junction bases with no gene match: 6. From germline, CDR1 is SGHTA and CDR2 FQGNSA. The CDR3 DNA sequence: TGTGCCAGCAGCACCGGACAGGGGGCGCTTCAGCCCCAGCATTTT. Its translation is CASSTGQGALQPQHF.

The V and J genes are TRBV9 and TRBJ1-1, with D tentatively TRBD1 (5 bases). Germline CDR1 and CDR2: SGDLS and YYNGEE. V was cut by 0 bases and J by 3 bases, with 12 bases left in between. The CDR3 extends over 15 amino acids. CDR3 region: CASSVDPVGDTEAFF. CDR3 bases: TGTGCCAGCAGCGTAGATCCTGTAGGGGACACTGAAGCTTTCTTT.

This chain uses TRBV4-2 with TRBJ2-4; D gene uncertain. The CDR3 has 18 amino acids. V lost 3 bases and J 0 bases, leaving 18 bases between the germline ends. Germline V lookup: CDR1 LGHNA, CDR2 YNFKEQ. CDR3 in amino acids: CASSQDARKTQAKNIQYF. In DNA form, the CDR3 reads TGTGCCAGCAGCCAGGATGCCCGGAAGACTCAAGCCAAAAACATTCAGTACTTC.

This clone appeared a single time. The rearrangement links TRBV9 to TRBJ2-1; 9 bases align to TRBD1. Trimming at V came to 3 bases and at J to 0 bases, leaving 13 bases not matched to a gene. The CDR3 sequence is 19 residues long. Germline values: CDR1 SGDLS, CDR2 YYNGEE. CDR3 loop: CASSGRDRVLEGSYNEQFF. The CDR3 nucleotides are TGTGCCAGCAGCGGCCGGGACAGGGTACTCGAGGGCTCCTACAATGAGCAGTTCTTC.